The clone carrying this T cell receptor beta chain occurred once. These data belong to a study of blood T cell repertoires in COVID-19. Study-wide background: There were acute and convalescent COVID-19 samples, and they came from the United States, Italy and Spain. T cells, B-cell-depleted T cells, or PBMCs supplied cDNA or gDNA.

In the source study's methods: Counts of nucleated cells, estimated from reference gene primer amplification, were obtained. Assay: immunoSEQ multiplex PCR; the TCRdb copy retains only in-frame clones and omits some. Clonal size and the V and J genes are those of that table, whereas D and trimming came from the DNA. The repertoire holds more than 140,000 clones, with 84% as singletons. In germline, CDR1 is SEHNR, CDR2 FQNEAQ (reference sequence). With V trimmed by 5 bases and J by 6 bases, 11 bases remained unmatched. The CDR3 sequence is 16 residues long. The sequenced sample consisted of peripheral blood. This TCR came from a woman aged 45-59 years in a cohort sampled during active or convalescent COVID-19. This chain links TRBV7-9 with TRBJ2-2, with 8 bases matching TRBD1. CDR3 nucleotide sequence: TGTGCCAGCAGCCTCGCGAGGACAGGGTCGTCCGGGGAGCTGTTTTTT. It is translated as CASSLARTGSSGELFF.